The text below deals with one TCR beta chain. Antigen: not known. This record belongs to a study of cytomegalovirus exposure and HLA in healthy donors. Study information: A prior study identified 117 million unique TCR beta sequences from about 179 million T cells. Study outcomes and limitations: HLA restriction was apparent for most CMV-associated TCR beta chains in a later analysis. Donor immune exposure was known only as CMV serostatus. The likely origin of a cluster of highly shared sequence variants was a sequencing artifact.

13 Jbeta primers and 60 Vbeta primers were used for the PCR. Repertoires were generated with immunoSEQ multiplex PCR, while TCRdb's copy carries only in-frame clones and drops some. The record lists over 100,000 clones, of which the ten most abundant hold approximately 1.8%. The TCR was taken from a man aged 18 to 30 in good health and CMV-seronegative. Sequenced sample: PBMCs.

CDR3 protein: CASSTNRDRADSGANVLTF. In DNA, the CDR3 is TGTGCCAGCAGCACAAACCGGGACAGGGCCGACTCTGGGGCCAACGTCCTGACTTTC. This chain joins TRBV9 and TRBJ2-6; 9 bases match TRBD1. Per germline, CDR1 SGDLS and CDR2 YYNGEE. This CDR3 has 19 residues. V dropped 4 bases and J dropped 0; count of bases not matched to a gene: 11.